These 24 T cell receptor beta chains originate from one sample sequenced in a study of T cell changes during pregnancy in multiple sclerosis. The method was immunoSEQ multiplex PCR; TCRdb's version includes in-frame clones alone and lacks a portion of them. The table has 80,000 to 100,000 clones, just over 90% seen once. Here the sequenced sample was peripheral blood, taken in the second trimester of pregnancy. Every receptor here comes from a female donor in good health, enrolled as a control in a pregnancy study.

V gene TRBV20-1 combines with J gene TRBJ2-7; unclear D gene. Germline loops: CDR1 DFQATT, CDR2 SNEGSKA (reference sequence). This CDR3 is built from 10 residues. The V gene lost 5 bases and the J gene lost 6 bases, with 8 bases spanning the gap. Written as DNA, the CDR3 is TGCAGTGCTCTTGGGCTCGAGCAGTACTTC. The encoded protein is CSALGLEQYF.

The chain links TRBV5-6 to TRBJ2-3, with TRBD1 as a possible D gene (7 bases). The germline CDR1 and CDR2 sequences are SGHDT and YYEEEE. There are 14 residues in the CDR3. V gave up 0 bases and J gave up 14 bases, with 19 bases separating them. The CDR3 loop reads CASSLVRVSGDRYF. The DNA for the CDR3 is TGTGCCAGCAGCTTGGTTCGCGTTTCGGGGGACAGGTATTTT.

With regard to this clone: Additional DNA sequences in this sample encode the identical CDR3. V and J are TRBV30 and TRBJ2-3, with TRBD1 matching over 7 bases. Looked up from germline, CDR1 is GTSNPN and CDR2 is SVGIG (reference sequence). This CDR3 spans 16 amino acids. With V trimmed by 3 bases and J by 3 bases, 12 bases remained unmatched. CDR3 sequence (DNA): TGTGCCTGGAGCAAAACCGCCCGACAGGGTACAGATACGCAGTATTTT. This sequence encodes CAWSKTARQGTDTQYF.

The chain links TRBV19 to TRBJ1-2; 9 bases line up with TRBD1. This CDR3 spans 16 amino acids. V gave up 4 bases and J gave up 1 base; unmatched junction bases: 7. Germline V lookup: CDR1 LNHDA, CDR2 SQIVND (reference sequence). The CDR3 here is CASSSPRTGVNYGYTF. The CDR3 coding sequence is TGTGCCAGTAGTAGTCCGAGGACAGGGGTTAACTATGGCTACACCTTC.

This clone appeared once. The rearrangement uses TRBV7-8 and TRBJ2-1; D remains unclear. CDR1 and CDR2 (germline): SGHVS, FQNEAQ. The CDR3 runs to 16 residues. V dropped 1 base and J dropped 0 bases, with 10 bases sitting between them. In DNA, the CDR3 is TGTGCCAGCAGCTTAGTTATTCGAGCCTCCTACAATGAGCAGTTCTTC. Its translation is CASSLVIRASYNEQFF.

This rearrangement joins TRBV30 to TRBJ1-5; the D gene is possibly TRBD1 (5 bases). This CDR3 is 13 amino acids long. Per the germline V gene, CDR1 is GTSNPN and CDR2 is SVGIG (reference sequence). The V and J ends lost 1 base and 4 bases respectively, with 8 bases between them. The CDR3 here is CAWSEGPNQPQHF. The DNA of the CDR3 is TGTGCCTGGAGTGAGGGGCCGAATCAGCCCCAGCATTTT.

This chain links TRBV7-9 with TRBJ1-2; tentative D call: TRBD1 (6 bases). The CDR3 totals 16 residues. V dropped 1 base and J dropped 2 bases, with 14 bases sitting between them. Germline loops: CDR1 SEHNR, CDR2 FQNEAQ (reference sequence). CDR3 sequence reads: CASSLGSGTGNYGYTF. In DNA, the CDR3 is TGTGCCAGCAGCTTAGGGTCCGGAACAGGGAACTATGGCTACACCTTC.

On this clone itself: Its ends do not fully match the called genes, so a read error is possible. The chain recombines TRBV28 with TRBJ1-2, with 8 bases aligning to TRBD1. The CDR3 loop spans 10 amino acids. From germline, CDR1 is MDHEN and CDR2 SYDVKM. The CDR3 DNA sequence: TGTGCCAGCAGTGGACAGGGTACCCTATTC. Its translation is CASSGQGTLF.

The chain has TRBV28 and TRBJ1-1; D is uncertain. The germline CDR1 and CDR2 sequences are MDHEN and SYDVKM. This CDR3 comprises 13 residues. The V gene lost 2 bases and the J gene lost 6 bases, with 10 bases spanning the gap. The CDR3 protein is CASSLVRVSEAFF. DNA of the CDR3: TGTGCCAGCAGTTTAGTGAGGGTCTCTGAAGCTTTCTTT.

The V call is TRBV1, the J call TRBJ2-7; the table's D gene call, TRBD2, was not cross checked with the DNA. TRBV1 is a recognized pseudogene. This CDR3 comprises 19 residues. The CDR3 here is CTSSQVTATSGCFDFEQYF. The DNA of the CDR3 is TGCACCAGCAGCCAGGTTACCGCGACTAGCGGGTGTTTTGATTTCGAGCAGTACTTC.

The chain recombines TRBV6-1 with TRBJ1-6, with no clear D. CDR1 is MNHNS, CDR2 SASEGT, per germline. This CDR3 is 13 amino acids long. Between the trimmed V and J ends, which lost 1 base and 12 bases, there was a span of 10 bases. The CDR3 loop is CASSEEVRRPLHF. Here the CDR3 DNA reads TGTGCCAGCAGTGAAGAGGTGCGGCGACCCCTCCACTTT.

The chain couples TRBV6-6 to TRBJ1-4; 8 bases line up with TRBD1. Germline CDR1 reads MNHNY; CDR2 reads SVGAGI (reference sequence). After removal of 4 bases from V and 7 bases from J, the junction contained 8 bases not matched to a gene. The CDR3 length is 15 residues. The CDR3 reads CASSSTGDQGEKLFF. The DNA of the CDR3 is TGTGCCAGCAGTTCGACAGGGGATCAGGGTGAAAAACTGTTTTTT.

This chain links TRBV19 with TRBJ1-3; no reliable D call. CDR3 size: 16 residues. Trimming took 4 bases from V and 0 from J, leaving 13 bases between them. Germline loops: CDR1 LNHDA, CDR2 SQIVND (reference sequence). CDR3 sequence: CASSTAGLASGNTIYF. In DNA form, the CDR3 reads TGTGCCAGTAGTACTGCCGGACTGGCCTCTGGAAACACCATATATTTT.

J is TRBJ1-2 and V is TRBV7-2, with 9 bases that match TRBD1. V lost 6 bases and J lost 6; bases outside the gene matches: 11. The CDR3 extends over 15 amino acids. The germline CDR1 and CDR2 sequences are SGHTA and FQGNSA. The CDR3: CASSPYGTGMDGYTF. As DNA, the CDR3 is TGTGCCAGCAGTCCATACGGGACAGGGATGGATGGCTACACCTTC.

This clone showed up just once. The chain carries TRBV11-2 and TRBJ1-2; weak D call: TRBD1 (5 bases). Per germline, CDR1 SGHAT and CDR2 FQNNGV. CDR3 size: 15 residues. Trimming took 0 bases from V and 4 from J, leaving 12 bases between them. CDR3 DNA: TGTGCCAGCAGCTTAGATCGTGGGGGGGGCTATGGCTACACCTTC. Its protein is CASSLDRGGGYGYTF.

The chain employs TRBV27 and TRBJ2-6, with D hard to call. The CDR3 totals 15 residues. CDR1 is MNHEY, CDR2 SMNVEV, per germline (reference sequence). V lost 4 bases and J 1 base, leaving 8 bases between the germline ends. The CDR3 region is CASSSPRSGANVLTF. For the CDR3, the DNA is TGTGCCAGCAGTTCTCCGAGATCTGGGGCCAACGTCCTGACTTTC.

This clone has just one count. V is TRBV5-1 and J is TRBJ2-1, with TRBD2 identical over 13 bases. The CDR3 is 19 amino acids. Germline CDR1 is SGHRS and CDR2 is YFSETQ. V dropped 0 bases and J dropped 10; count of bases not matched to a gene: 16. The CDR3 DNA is TGCGCCAGCAGCTTGGTACTAGCGGGAGGGCGAGTGGCCTTGGAAGAGCAGTTCTTC. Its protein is CASSLVLAGGRVALEEQFF. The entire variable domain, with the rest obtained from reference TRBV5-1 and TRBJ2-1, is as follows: KAGVTQTPRYLIKTRGQQVTLSCSPISGHRSVSWYQQTPGQGLQFLFEYFSETQRNKGNFPGRFSGRQFSNSRSEMNVSTLELGDSALYLCASSLVLAGGRVALEEQFFGPGTRLTVL.

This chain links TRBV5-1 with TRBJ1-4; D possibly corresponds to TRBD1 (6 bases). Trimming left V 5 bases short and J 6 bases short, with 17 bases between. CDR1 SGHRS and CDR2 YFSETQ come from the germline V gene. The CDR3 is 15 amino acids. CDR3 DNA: TGCGCCAGCAGTCGGGACATACCGGCGGATGAAAAACTGTTTTTT. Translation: CASSRDIPADEKLFF.

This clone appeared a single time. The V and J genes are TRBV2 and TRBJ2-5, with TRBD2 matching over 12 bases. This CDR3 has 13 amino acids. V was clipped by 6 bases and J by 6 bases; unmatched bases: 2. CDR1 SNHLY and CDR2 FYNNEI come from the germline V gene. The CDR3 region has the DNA TGTGCCAGCAGGACTAGCGGGGGAAAGACCCAGTACTTC. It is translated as CASRTSGGKTQYF.

CDR3 amino acids: CASSPPGKRTGYGYTF. The CDR3 DNA reads TGTGCCAGCTCACCACCGGGGAAGAGAACAGGGTATGGCTACACCTTC. The chain carries TRBV18 and TRBJ1-2; D perhaps matches TRBD1 (6 bases). The germline V gene has CDR1 KGHSH and CDR2 LQKENI. CDR3 length equals 16 residues. The ends were cut back, 0 bases at V and 5 bases at J, with 16 bases in the middle.

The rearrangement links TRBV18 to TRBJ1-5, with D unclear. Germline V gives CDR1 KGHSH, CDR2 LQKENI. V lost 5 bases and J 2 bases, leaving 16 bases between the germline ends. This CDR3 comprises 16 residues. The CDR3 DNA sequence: TGTGCCAGCTCATCTTCCGGGCCGCGGGGCAATCAGCCCCAGCATTTT. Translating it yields CASSSSGPRGNQPQHF.

CDR3 nucleotide sequence: TGTGCCAGCAGTTTTACCGGGGGTGGGGCCAACGTCCTGACTTTC. Translated: CASSFTGGGANVLTF. The rearrangement links TRBV28 to TRBJ2-6; D might be TRBD2 (6 bases). V dropped 3 bases and J dropped 3 bases, with 9 bases sitting between them. CDR1 and CDR2 from the germline V gene are MDHEN and SYDVKM. The CDR3 is 15 residues long. Variable domain in full (rest from reference TRBV28 and TRBJ2-6): DVKVTQSSRYLVKRTGEKVFLECVQDMDHENMFWYRQDPGLGLRLIYFSYDVKMKEKGDIPEGYSVSREKKERFSLILESASTNQTSMYLCASSFTGGGANVLTFGAGSRLTVL.

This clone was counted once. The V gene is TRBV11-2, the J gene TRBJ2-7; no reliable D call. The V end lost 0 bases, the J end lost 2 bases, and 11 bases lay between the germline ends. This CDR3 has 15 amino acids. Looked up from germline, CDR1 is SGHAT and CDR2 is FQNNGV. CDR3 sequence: CASSLERANAYEQYF. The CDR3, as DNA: TGTGCCAGCAGCTTAGAGCGAGCCAATGCCTACGAGCAGTACTTC.

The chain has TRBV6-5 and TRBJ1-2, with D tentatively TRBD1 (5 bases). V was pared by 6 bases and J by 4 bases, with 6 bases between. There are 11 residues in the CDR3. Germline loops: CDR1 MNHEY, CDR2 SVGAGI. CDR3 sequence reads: CASSDSYGYTF. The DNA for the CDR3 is TGTGCCAGCAGCGACAGCTATGGCTACACCTTC.